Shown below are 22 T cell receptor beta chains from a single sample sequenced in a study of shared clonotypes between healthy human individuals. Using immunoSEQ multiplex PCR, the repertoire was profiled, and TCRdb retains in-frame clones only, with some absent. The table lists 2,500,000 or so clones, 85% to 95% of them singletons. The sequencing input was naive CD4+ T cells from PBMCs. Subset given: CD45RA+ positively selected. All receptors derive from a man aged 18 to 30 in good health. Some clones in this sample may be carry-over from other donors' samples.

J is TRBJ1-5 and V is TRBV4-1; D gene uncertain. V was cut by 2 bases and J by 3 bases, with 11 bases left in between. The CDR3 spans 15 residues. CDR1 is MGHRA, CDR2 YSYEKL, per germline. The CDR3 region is CASSQRPGPNQPQHF. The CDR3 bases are TGCGCCAGCAGCCAAAGACCGGGTCCCAATCAGCCCCAGCATTTT.

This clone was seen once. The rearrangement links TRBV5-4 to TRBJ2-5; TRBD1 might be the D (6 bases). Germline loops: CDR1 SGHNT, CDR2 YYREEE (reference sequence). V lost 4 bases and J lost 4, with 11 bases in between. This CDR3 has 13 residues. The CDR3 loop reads CASSVQGGETQYF. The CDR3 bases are TGTGCCAGCAGCGTACAAGGGGGAGAGACCCAGTACTTC.

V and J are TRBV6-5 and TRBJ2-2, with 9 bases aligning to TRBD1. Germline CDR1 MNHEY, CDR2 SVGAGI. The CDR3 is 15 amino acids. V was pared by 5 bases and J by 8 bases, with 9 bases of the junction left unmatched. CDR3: CASSKRTGALGELFF. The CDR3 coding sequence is TGTGCCAGCAGTAAACGGACAGGGGCCCTGGGGGAGCTGTTTTTT.

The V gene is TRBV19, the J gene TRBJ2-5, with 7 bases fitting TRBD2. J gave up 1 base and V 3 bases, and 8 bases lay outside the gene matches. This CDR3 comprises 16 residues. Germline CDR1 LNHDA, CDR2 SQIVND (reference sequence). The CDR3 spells CASSIVRGIGQETQYF. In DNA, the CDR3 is TGTGCCAGTAGTATTGTGCGGGGGATCGGCCAAGAGACCCAGTACTTC. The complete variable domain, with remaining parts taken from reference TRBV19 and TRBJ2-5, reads DGGITQSPKYLFRKEGQNVTLSCEQNLNHDAMYWYRQDPGQGLRLIYYSQIVNDFQKGDIAEGYSVSREKKESFPLTVTSAQKNPTAFYLCASSIVRGIGQETQYFGPGTRLLVL.

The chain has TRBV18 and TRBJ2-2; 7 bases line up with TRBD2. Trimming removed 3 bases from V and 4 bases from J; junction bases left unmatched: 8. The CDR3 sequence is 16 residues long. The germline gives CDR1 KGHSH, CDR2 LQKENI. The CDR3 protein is CASSPDRTRITGELFF. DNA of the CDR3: TGTGCCAGCTCACCCGATCGGACTAGAATCACCGGGGAGCTGTTTTTT.

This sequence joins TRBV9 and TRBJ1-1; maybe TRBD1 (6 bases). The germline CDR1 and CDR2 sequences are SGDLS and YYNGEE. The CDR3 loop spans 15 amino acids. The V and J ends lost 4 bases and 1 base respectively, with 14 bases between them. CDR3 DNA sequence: TGTGCCAGCAGCCCCCGAGCAGGGGAGAACACTGAAGCTTTCTTT. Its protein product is CASSPRAGENTEAFF. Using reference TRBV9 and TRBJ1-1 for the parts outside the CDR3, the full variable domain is DSGVTQTPKHLITATGQRVTLRCSPRSGDLSVYWYQQSLDQGLQFLIQYYNGEERAKGNILERFSAQQFPDLHSELNLSSLELGDSALYFCASSPRAGENTEAFFGQGTRLTVV.

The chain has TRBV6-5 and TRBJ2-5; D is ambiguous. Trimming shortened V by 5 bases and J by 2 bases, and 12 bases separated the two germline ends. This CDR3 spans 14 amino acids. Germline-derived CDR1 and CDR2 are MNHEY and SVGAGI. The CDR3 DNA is TGTGCCAGCAGTACCCTGGGCCCTCAAGAGACCCAGTACTTC. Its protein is CASSTLGPQETQYF.

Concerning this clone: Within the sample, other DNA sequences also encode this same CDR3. The CDR3: CASSLPGAREQYF. CDR3 in DNA: TGTGCCAGCAGCCTACCGGGGGCGCGGGAGCAGTACTTC. This sequence joins TRBV7-2 and TRBJ2-7; TRBD1 or TRBD2 may be the D gene (6 bases each). The V and J ends lost 5 bases and 7 bases respectively, with 15 bases between them. This CDR3 is built from 13 residues. The germline gives CDR1 SGHTA, CDR2 FQGNSA.

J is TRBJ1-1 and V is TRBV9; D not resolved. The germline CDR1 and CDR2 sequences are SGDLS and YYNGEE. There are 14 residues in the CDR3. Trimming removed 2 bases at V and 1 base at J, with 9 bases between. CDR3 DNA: TGTGCCAGCAGCGTTTTAAGGGAGAACACTGAAGCTTTCTTT. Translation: CASSVLRENTEAFF.

The CDR3 DNA sequence: TGCGCCAGCAGCCAGAACGGGCCCTACAATGAGCAGTTCTTC. This translates into CASSQNGPYNEQFF. The V call is TRBV5-1, the J call TRBJ2-1; D is undetermined. Per the germline V gene, CDR1 is SGHRS and CDR2 is YFSETQ. The CDR3 extends over 14 amino acids. Trimming pared 4 bases from V and 2 bases from J, leaving 10 bases between.

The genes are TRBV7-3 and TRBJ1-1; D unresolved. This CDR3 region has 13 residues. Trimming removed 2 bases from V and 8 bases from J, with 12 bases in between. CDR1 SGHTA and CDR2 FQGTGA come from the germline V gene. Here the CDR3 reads CASSLPSKIEAFF. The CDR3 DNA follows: TGTGCCAGCAGCTTACCGTCAAAAATCGAAGCTTTCTTT.

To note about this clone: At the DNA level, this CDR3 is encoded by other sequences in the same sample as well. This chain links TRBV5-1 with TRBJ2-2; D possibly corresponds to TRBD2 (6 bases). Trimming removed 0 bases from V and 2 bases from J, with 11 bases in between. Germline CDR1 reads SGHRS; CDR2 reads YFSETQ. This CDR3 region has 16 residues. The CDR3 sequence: CASSLVGGSNTGELFF. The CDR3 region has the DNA TGCGCCAGCAGCTTGGTCGGGGGTTCTAACACCGGGGAGCTGTTTTTT. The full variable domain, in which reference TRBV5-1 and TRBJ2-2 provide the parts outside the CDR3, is KAGVTQTPRYLIKTRGQQVTLSCSPISGHRSVSWYQQTPGQGLQFLFEYFSETQRNKGNFPGRFSGRQFSNSRSEMNVSTLELGDSALYLCASSLVGGSNTGELFFGEGSRLTVL.

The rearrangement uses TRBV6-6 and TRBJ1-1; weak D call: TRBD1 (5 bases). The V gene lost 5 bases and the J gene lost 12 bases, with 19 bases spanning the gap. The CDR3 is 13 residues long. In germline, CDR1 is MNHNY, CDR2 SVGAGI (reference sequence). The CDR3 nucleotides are TGTGCCAGCAGTCCAGGAACCGAAAGGGGAACTTTCTTT. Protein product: CASSPGTERGTFF.

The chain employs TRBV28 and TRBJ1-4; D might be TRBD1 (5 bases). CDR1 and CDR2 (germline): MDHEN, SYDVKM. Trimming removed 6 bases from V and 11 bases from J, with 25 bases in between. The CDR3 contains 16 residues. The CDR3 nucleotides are TGTGCCAGCAGCCCATCTGGGGCAGCCGTAATGAGGAAACTGTTTTTT. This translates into CASSPSGAAVMRKLFF.

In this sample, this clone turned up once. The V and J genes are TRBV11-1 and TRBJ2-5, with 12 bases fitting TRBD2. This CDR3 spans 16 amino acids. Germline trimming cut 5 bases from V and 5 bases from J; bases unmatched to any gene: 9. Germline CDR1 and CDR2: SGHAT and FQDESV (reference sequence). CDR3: CASSPLRLAGVETQYF. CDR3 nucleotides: TGTGCCAGCAGCCCCCTAAGACTAGCGGGAGTGGAGACCCAGTACTTC.

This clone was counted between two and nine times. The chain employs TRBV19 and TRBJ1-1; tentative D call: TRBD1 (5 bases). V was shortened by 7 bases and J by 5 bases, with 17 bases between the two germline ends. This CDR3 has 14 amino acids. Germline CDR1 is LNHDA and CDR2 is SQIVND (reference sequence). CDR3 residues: CASISEGPRTEAFF. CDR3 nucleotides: TGTGCCAGTATCTCCGAGGGGCCGCGGACTGAAGCTTTCTTT.

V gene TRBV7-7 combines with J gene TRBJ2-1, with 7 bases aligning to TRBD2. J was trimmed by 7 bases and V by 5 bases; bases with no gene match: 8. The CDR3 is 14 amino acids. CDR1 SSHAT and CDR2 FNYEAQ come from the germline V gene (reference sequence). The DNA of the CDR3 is TGTGCCAGCAGCCCCGGGGGGAGTAAGAATGAGCAGTTCTTC. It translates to CASSPGGSKNEQFF.

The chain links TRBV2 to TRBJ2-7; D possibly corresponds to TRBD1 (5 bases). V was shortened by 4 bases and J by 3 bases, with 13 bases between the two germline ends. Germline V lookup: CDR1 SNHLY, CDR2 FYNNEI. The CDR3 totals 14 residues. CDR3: CASSVSEQDYEQYF. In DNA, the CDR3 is TGTGCCAGCAGTGTGAGCGAACAGGACTACGAGCAGTACTTC.

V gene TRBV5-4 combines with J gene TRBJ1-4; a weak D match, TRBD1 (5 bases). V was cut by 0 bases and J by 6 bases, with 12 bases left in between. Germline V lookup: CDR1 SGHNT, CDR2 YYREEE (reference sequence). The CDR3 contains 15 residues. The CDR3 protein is CASSLGISRDEKLFF. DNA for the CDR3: TGTGCCAGCAGCTTGGGTATCTCCAGGGATGAAAAACTGTTTTTT.

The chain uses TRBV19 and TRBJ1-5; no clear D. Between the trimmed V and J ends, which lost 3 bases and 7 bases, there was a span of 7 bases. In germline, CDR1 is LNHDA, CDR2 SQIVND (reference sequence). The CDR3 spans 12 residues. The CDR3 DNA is TGTGCCAGTAGTATGCTGAGGCAGCCCCAGCATTTT. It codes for CASSMLRQPQHF.

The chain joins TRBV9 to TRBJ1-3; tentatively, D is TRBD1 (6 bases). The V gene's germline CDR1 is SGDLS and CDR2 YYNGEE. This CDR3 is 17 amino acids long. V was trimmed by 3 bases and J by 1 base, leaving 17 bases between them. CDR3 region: CASSAGGGTPSGNTIYF. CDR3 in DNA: TGTGCCAGCAGCGCCGGGGGTGGGACACCTTCTGGAAACACCATATATTTT.

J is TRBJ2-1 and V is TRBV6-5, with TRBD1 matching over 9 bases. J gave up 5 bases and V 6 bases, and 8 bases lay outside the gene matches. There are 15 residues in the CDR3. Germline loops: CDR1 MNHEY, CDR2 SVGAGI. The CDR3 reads CASSEGQGWNNEQFF. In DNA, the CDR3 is TGTGCCAGCAGCGAGGGACAGGGATGGAACAATGAGCAGTTCTTC.